A single T cell receptor beta chain is shown here with its context. This clonotype has a handful of counts. The antigen it recognizes is unknown. One base away there is no much larger clone; base qualities are not given. The library was generated by 5' RACE. TCRdb records Illumina HiSeq 2000 as the sequencer. A universal primer binding site was added through template switching, and the final cDNA carried a unique molecular identifier so that TCR cDNA molecules could be counted accurately. Specific primers in the conserved constant-segment region were used to synthesize first-strand cDNA for the TCR alpha and beta chains. To control for contamination, every cDNA library carried two barcodes: a SMART-Mk sample barcode plus Illumina barcodes. Two successive PCR steps introduced TruSeq adapter sequences along with Illumina sample barcodes. The TCR alpha and beta cDNA libraries were sequenced on the Illumina HiSeq platform using custom primers. For the original study's pipeline: MiGEC processed the raw reads to extract unique molecular identifiers, while MiXCR was used to determine the CDR3 positions. Recombination models were inferred per individual with the repgenHMM and IGoR tools using an EM algorithm. Shared clonotype analysis was performed with the tcR package in R, normalizing sharing by the product of cloneset sizes. To study raw recombination without the effects of thymic and clonal selection, out-of-frame nonproductive sequences were analyzed. The public reads were quality trimmed at Q25 with fastp and then assembled into clones with MiXCR by TCRdb, keeping productive beta chains. Each entry merges the rows of one CDR3 protein and shows their most common DNA and genes. The V and J calls and clone size are TCRdb's, not the authors'. Across this sample there are more than 600,000 distinct CDR3 sequences, with 18% seen only once. In total, the top ten clones hold around 13% of the sample.

CDR3 length: 14 amino acids, cysteine to phenylalanine. The DNA shown is the 42-base CDR3, in frame from base 1. Germline trimming amounts to 9 bases on V and 3 bases on J, with 8 as the count of junction bases outside the gene matches. The germline V gene supplies CDR1 MNHNS and CDR2 SASEGT. Every donor in the study was a healthy Caucasian. The twin cohort comprised three pairs of female monozygotic twins, all aged roughly 18 to 30 years. Peripheral blood mononuclear cells were used as the source from which RNA for TCR libraries was isolated. These data originate in a study of identical twins (TCRdb year 2016). Broadly, across the study: To test whether fetal clonotypes persist, the study used deep sequencing on TCR alpha and beta repertoires from monozygotic twins, unrelated adults of various ages, and cord blood. Replicate twin experiments were performed at different times using different library preparation protocols to rule out contamination.

The study at large found these results: Abundant cord blood beta clonotypes had fewer insertions, young adult naive repertoires showed a similar but weaker trend, and memory repertoires showed no such trend. The excess sharing between twins in beta out-of-frame sequences was weaker because fewer shared sequences reduced the signal-to-noise ratio. In monozygotic twins, out-of-frame TCR alpha sharing was systematically underestimated by recombination models, although the models agreed with sharing between unrelated individuals. Invariant T cells such as MAIT and iNKT could partly confound zero-insertion analyses, although diverse VJ usage argued against such confounding for most clonotypes. Conclusions relied on cross-sectional statistical analysis, since the same donors could not be followed over many years. Compared with coincidental sharing between unrelated individuals, out-of-frame TCR alpha sequences shared between twins had an excess of sequences with low generation probability.

This sample was shared with a second study, whose subject was T cells expressing NK-cell markers. The second investigation adds: In sorted CD3+CD56+NKG2C+, CD3+CD56+NKG2C- and CD3+CD56-NKG2C+ T-cell subsets from eight donors, TCR beta-chain repertoires were profiled. Seven of the eight sequenced donors were HCMV-seropositive and one was HCMV-seronegative. To restrict sorting to alphabetaTCR-expressing T cells, an anti-gammadeltaTCR antibody was added in several experiments. For six donors, the dominant CD3+CD56+NKG2C+ clonotypes were among the top 10 CD8+ clonotypes and accounted for about 1.0-7.0% of CD8+ T cells. Those dominant clonotypes were again the most abundant among CD3+CD56-NKG2C+ cells in several donors, at roughly 25-60.1%. It remained unclear whether the expanded NKG2C-expressing T cell clones were specific for HCMV antigens. The eight sequenced donors were randomly selected healthy volunteers, three men and five women. HCMV-specific IgG was detected in serum with a commercial ELISA kit to determine HCMV serostatus. Bulk peripheral blood T-cell repertoires were additionally sequenced from unsorted PBMC for several donors. Reads were demultiplexed and grouped by UMI with MIGEC, and clonotypes were assembled and quantified with MiTCR. To exclude erroneous sequences, only TCR cDNA sequences supported by at least two reads were retained. The tcR package was used for downstream repertoire analysis, and clonotypes were matched across fractions by CDR3 nucleotide sequence plus V segment. VDJmatch was used to annotate antigen specificity against VDJdb, with one amino acid substitution allowed in CDR3.

In this chain, TRBV6-1 is recombined with TRBJ2-3, with TRBD2 matching 8 junction bases. Sequencing input: PBMCs. This receptor was taken from a woman in her late teens or twenties in good health. The CDR3 protein sequence reads: CASCKAGGTDTQYF. In nucleotides, the sequence is TGTGCCAGTTGCAAGGCGGGAGGTACAGATACGCAGTATTTT.